Sequencing of this TCR beta chain was carried out in a study of T cell repertoires in cytomegalovirus infection. Study-wide background: Indications came from public TCR beta signatures; they pointed to CMV infection and to a matching HLA type. Notes on the study in general: HLA-C-restricted CMV clonotypes gave the most frequent clonotype in two of eight donors. People with CMV and the relevant HLA were identified by cumulative public TCR beta family frequency.

TCRdb itself ran the reads through MiXCR, one entry per CDR3 protein. The sample lists 450,000 to 650,000 distinct CDR3 sequences, 35% to 50% occurring once. This CDR3 is built from 15 residues. V was clipped by 7 bases and J by 5 bases; unmatched bases: 11. To note about this clonotype: Antigen unknown.

The TCR originated in a human donor in good health (CMV status not recorded). Some clones in this sample may be carry-over from other donors' samples. This specimen was cultured PBMCs, taken from culture after CMV antigen stimulation. The chain has TRBV12-3 or TRBV12-4 and TRBJ2-7; 10 bases map to TRBD2. CDR3 in DNA: TGTGCCAGCACCCTTTCTAGCGGGAGTTTGCACGAGCAGTACTTC. Protein: CASTLSSGSLHEQYF.